This T cell receptor beta chain is drawn from a study of CD8 T cells in ankylosing spondylitis (dated by TCRdb to 2016 to 2017). Study-wide context: To find TCR variants linked to disease, the study profiled T cell receptor beta repertoires in ankylosing spondylitis patients and healthy donors. In total, the full study cohort was made up of some 110 healthy donors and roughly 27 ankylosing spondylitis patients. Peripheral blood was sampled, and synovial fluid was additionally collected from ankylosing spondylitis patients. The paper as a whole reports these results and caveats: Blood from ankylosing spondylitis patients appeared to be characterized by a TCR beta motif composed of eight or nine highly homologous amino acid variants. The disease-linked clones showed a CD8+ phenotype and occurred at relatively low frequencies in peripheral blood. Some motif variants had previously been reported in the synovial fluid and blood of reactive arthritis patients, which suggests shared mechanisms of disease initiation. The disease-linked clones were reported to be significantly enriched in matched synovial fluid samples from ankylosing spondylitis patients.

Sequencing relied on an Illumina HiSeq 2500. TCR beta libraries were prepared by quantitative 5'-RACE with molecular barcodes. Processing in the source paper ran as follows. A new computational method, built on a probabilistic model of VDJ rearrangement, was used to identify disease-linked TCR variants. TCRdb reran the public reads through fastp at Q25 and MiXCR, keeping productive beta chains. Every entry covers one CDR3 protein and lists the most common genes and DNA from its rows. TCRdb's processing, not the authors' own work, is the source of the V and J calls. The sample contains 750,000 to 850,000 distinct CDR3 sequences, roughly 10% of them found a single time. The ten largest clones add up to about 0.49% of the sample. This clonotype was seen more than once but under ten times. Its target antigen remains unknown. No base quality values were provided; no much bigger clone lies one nucleotide off.

The cysteine opens and the phenylalanine closes a CDR3 of 16 amino acids. Only the CDR3 region is kept as DNA, spanning 48 bases read in frame from base 1. CDR1 and CDR2, looked up from the germline V gene, are MDHEN and SYDVKM. Trimming accounts for 2 bases at V and 4 bases at J, while the number of junction bases matched to no gene is 8. The TCR originated in a male donor with ankylosing spondylitis. Sequenced material: blood, either unsorted or a sorted T cell fraction (not recorded which). The receptor chain draws on TRBV28 and TRBJ1-5; 7 bases in between match TRBD1. The CDR3 has the sequence CASSLIGQGGNQPQHF. At the DNA level, the sequence is TGTGCCAGCAGTTTAATTGGGCAGGGGGGAAATCAGCCCCAGCATTTT.